The entry that follows covers one T cell receptor (beta chain) sequence. This clone showed up just a few times. The specificity of this receptor is unknown. Within one base of it there is no much larger clone, and no base qualities were kept. Germline trimming amounts to 8 bases on V and 5 bases on J, with 13 as the count of junction bases outside the gene matches. CDR1 and CDR2 are drawn from the germline V gene: MDHEN, SYDVKM. Its CDR3 holds 17 amino acids, cysteine through phenylalanine. The sequence is cut down to CDR3 DNA, 51 bases in frame from base 1. The sample is drawn from a study of cytotoxic CD8 clonotypes in ibrutinib-treated CLL (dated by TCRdb to about 2021). Background on the whole study: In this cohort, 15 patients were treatment-naive and under 13 were relapsed/refractory, while approximately 18 had unmutated IGHV. Partial responses were observed in roughly 25 patients and complete responses in 2; after a median follow-up of 68 months, remission was maintained in roughly 14 patients and progression was observed in approximately 12. The response samples were drawn at a median of approximately twelve months into treatment, with a range of about 6 to 36 months. An average of about 260,000 productive templates and roughly 94,000 productive rearrangements was obtained per sample. Longitudinal samples were obtainable from about 30% of the 86 participants in the trial. Cryopreserved peripheral blood mononuclear cells were obtained before treatment, at response, and at either sustained remission or disease progression. Every sample from remission and from progressive disease was obtained while the patients were still on ibrutinib. Summary of the overall study and its limitations: Lymph node repertoires were not examined, and the timing of sampling was not matched between patients in sustained remission and those whose disease progressed. Public clonotypes were rare and either shrank or stayed stable during treatment, and the rise in clonality at ibrutinib response reflected expansion of private clonotypes. An increase in clonality was observed at ibrutinib response, with clonality remaining stable during sustained remission and falling back toward baseline at progression. Baseline clonality exceeded that of age-matched healthy donors and correlated strongly with circulating CD8+ T-cell counts.

The time point label, read with the paper, signifies: 12 to 13 months on ibrutinib. Roughly 2 micrograms of genomic DNA were extracted from cryopreserved PBMCs for TCR beta library preparation. High-throughput TCR beta sequencing was performed on longitudinal blood samples from CLL patients receiving ibrutinib monotherapy. The patients took part in an open-label, single-center phase 2 trial of ibrutinib monotherapy. The goal of deep resolution MiSeq sequencing was a depth between 1 in 1 million and 1 in 200,000 T cells, and coverage averaged 10x per clonotype. The immunoSEQ hsTCRB Kit was used to generate the TCR beta libraries. Per the source publication's procedure: ImmunoSEQ Data Assistant and ImmunoSEQ Analyzer were used for data analysis, and V, D and J genes were assigned according to IMGT definitions. Clonality, which ranges from 0 to 1, was calculated by subtracting the normalized Shannon entropy of productive rearrangement frequencies from one. Public clonotype analysis was restricted to overrepresented clonotypes comprising at least 0.05% of each patient's repertoire. Repertoires from about a dozen age-matched healthy donors in immuneACCESS were used as clonality controls. Imported from immuneACCESS, the table was reduced by TCRdb to in-frame sequences with V and J called. These copies leave out some clones; in studies compared against another copy, an unresolved V gene accounts for under half, and the cause of the remainder is not known. The DNA was the basis for D and trimming; V, J and clone size are from that table. The sample table lists roughly 51,000 clones, around half of them with a count of one. The ten largest clonotypes hold around a third of the sample.

The receptor chain draws on TRBV28 and TRBJ2-7; 15 bases in the junction line up with TRBD2. Sequences were derived from PBMCs, sampled after 12 months of ibrutinib treatment. The sequence came from a human donor with chronic lymphocytic leukemia. The CDR3 has the sequence CASPPGTSGRKSHEQYF. The nucleotide sequence is given as TGTGCCAGCCCCCCGGGGACTAGCGGGAGGAAGAGCCACGAGCAGTACTTC.